This T cell receptor beta chain was sequenced during a study of response to subunit inactivated influenza vaccine. The CDR3 consists of 15 residues. The germline V and J ends were trimmed by 3 bases and 6 bases, with 12 bases remaining between them. CDR1 is SEHNR, CDR2 FQNEAQ, per germline (reference sequence). MiXCR, applied by TCRdb to the RT-PCR reads, yields one record per CDR3 protein. Of roughly 540,000 distinct CDR3 sequences listed, approximately 24% are singletons. Findings and limits, study-wide: It was the authors' suggestion that each seasonal influenza vaccination recruits few new T cells.

Regarding this clonotype: Its antigen remains unknown.

In addition, the sample was reused for a study of T cells expressing NK-cell markers. That work adds: In generating TCR beta cDNA, 5'RACE template switching with UMIs was used.

The sequencing used CD4+ T cells sorted from PBMCs, collected 11 to 12 days after vaccination. The source of this sequence is a man aged 50 to 59 who received an inactivated influenza vaccine. V gene TRBV7-9 combines with J gene TRBJ1-6; a weak D match, TRBD1 (5 bases). The CDR3: CASSFDAGLNSPLHF. CDR3 nucleotides: TGTGCCAGCAGCTTCGACGCAGGGCTTAATTCACCCCTCCACTTT.